The clone carrying this T cell receptor beta chain was detected many times. Its antigen is currently unknown. Germline V lookup: CDR1 SGHAT, CDR2 FQNNGV. Trimming cost V 1 base and J 6 bases, with 16 bases left between them. The CDR3 extends over 15 amino acids. These data are taken from a study of T cells in Graves' hyperthyroidism and ophthalmopathy. The CDR3 regions of TCR beta were amplified from RNA transcripts. A first-round RT-PCR of the TCR CDR3 used the HTBI primer set. TCRdb fed the multiplex PCR reads into MiXCR, producing one record per CDR3 protein. The sample holds about 380,000 distinct CDR3 sequences, approximately 17% seen once. With duration under 3 months, ophthalmopathy was active: Clinical Activity Score at least 3, NOSPECS at least 4. Findings and caveats of the study: Also found in blood were most expanded thyroid clonotypes above 0.001.

The sequencing sample was made of blood. The chain joins TRBV11-2 to TRBJ2-7; TRBD2 might be the D (7 bases). This sequence originates from a man between 18 and 29 years old with Graves' ophthalmopathy. The DNA of the CDR3 is TGTGCCAGCAGCTTAGTGAAGGGGGAGGGGGGCGAGCAGTACTTC. Translated, it gives CASSLVKGEGGEQYF. Full variable domain (remainder filled in from reference TRBV11-2 and TRBJ2-7): EAGVAQSPRYKIIEKRQSVAFWCNPISGHATLYWYQQILGQGPKLLIQFQNNGVVDDSQLPKDRFSAERLKGVDSTLKIQPAKLEDSAVYLCASSLVKGEGGEQYFGPGTRLTVT.